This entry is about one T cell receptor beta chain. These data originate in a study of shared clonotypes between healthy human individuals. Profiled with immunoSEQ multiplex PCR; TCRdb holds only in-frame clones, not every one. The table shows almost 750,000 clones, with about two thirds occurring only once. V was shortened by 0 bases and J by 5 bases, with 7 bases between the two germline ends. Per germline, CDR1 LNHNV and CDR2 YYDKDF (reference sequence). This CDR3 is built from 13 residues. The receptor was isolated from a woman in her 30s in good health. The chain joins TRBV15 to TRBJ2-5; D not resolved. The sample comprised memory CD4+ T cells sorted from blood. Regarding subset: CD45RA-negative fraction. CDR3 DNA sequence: TGTGCCACCAGCAGAGATCACGGGGAGACCCAGTACTTC. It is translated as CATSRDHGETQYF.